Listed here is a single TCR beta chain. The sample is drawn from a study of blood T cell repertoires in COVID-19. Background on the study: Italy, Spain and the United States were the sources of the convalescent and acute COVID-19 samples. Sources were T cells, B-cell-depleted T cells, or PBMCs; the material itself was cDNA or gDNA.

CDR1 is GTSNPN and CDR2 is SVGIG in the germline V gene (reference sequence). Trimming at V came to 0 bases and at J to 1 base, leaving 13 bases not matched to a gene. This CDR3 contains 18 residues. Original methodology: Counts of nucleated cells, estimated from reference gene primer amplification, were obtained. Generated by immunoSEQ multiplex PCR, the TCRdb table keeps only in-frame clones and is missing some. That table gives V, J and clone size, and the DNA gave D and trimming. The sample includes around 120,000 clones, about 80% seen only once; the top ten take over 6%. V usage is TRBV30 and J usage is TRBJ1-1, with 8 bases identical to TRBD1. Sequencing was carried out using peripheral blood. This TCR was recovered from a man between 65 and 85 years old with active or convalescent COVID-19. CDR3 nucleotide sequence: TGTGCCTGGAGTGTATACTTCAGGGGGCCAAGTACGAACACTGAAGCTTTCTTT. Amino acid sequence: CAWSVYFRGPSTNTEAFF.